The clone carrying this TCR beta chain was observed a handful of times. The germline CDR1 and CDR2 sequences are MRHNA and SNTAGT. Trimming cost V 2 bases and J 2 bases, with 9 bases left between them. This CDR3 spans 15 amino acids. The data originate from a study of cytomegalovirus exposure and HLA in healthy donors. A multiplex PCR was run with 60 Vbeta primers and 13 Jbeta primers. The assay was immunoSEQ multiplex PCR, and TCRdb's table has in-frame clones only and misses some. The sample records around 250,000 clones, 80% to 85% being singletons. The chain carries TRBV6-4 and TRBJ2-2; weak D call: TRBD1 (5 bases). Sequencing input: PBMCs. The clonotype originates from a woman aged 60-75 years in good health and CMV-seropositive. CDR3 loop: CASSDRGLNTGELFF. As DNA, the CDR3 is TGTGCCAGCAGTGACAGGGGTCTAAACACCGGGGAGCTGTTTTTT.